This T cell receptor beta chain was obtained from a study of blood T cell repertoires in COVID-19. In the authors' workflow: Scientists estimated how many nucleated cells there were by amplifying reference gene primers. TCRdb's table, derived via immunoSEQ multiplex PCR, lists solely in-frame clones and lacks some. The DNA was the basis for D and trimming; V, J and clone size are from that table. The table has some 74,000 clones, roughly three quarters seen once; the top ten hold approximately 12%. Sequencing was done on a sample of peripheral blood. This TCR was sampled from a human donor in a cohort sampled during active COVID-19.

The CDR3 region is CASSFGAESRGYTF. The CDR3 DNA reads TGTGCCAGCAGCTTTGGGGCGGAGTCTAGGGGCTACACCTTC. V usage is TRBV5-4 and J usage is TRBJ1-2, with a tentative D call TRBD1 (5 bases). This CDR3 has 14 amino acids. Germline V gene lookup returns CDR1 SGHNT and CDR2 YYREEE (reference sequence). The ends were cut back, 2 bases at V and 8 bases at J, with 16 bases in the middle.